This T cell receptor beta chain was identified in a study of blood T cells in healthy people across ages. The CDR3 has 14 amino acids. The V and J ends lost 3 bases and 1 base respectively, with 9 bases between them. Germline loops: CDR1 LGHDT, CDR2 YNNKEL (reference sequence). Overall study findings and caveats: The unsorted PBMCs prevented any conclusive comparison of naive versus antigen-experienced cells. The donors' CMV status was not determined, possibly confounding changes in expanded clonotypes.

Comment on this clonotype: The target antigen is unknown.

Combining a sample-barcoded 5' primer with a J-beta primer mix, a second PCR ran for 7 to 11 cycles. Every cDNA molecule carried a tag from a template-switch adaptor bearing 12 random nucleotides. TCRdb used MiXCR to reprocess the 5' RACE reads, holding one entry per CDR3 protein. The data show some 800,000 distinct CDR3 sequences, 40% to 50% seen once. The rearrangement joins TRBV3-1 to TRBJ2-5; D is undetermined. Sequences were obtained from blood. This TCR was recovered from a man in his 60s in good health. CDR3 in DNA: TGTGCCAGCAGCCACTATTATACCCAAGAGACCCAGTACTTC. Protein product: CASSHYYTQETQYF.